This entry lists 30 T cell receptor beta chains sequenced from one sample in a study of identical twins. Each CDR3 protein is one row after TCRdb ran MiXCR on the 5' RACE reads. The sample yields around 490,000 distinct CDR3 sequences, roughly 15% seen once. In addition, the sample was reused for a study of yellow fever vaccine responses in identical twins.

The sequencing sample was made of CD4+ T cells sorted from blood. Receptors originate from a woman between 18 and 29 years old in good health.

This chain uses TRBV6-1 with TRBJ2-1; D not resolved. Germline-derived CDR1 and CDR2 are MNHNS and SASEGT. There are 14 residues in the CDR3. V was cut by 2 bases and J by 5 bases, with 10 bases left in between. The CDR3 nucleotides read TGTGCCAGCAGTGAAAGTGGCAGAGACAATGAGCAGTTCTTC. Protein product: CASSESGRDNEQFF.

The chain couples TRBV7-3 to TRBJ2-3, with unresolved D. Trimming removed 0 bases at V and 0 bases at J, with 10 bases between. The CDR3 length is 16 residues. The V gene's germline CDR1 is SGHTA and CDR2 FQGTGA. CDR3 loop: CASSLTPEISTDTQYF. The CDR3 DNA reads as TGTGCCAGCAGCTTAACCCCGGAAATTAGCACAGATACGCAGTATTTT.

The chain uses TRBV2 and TRBJ2-7; 9 bases agree with TRBD2. The CDR3 extends over 15 amino acids. V was pared by 3 bases and J by 4 bases, with 7 bases of the junction left unmatched. Germline CDR1 SNHLY, CDR2 FYNNEI. CDR3 nucleotides: TGTGCCAGCAGTGAGAGCGGGGGGCCTCAGTACGAGCAGTACTTC. This translates into CASSESGGPQYEQYF.

The chain is built from TRBV20-1 and TRBJ2-1, with a tentative D call TRBD1 (6 bases). Germline V gives CDR1 DFQATT, CDR2 SNEGSKA (reference sequence). CDR3 length equals 15 residues. V lost 0 bases and J lost 2, with 11 bases in between. This chain's CDR3 is CSARDPTGPYNEQFF. As DNA, the CDR3 is TGCAGTGCTAGAGACCCGACAGGACCCTACAATGAGCAGTTCTTC.

This chain's CDR3 is CASIPGDRGVNEQFF. Here the CDR3 DNA reads TGTGCCAGCATCCCAGGGGACAGGGGAGTTAATGAGCAGTTCTTC. This rearrangement joins TRBV28 to TRBJ2-1; TRBD1 agrees at 10 bases. The length of the CDR3 is 15 residues. Germline CDR1 reads MDHEN; CDR2 reads SYDVKM. Germline trimming cut 7 bases from V and 7 bases from J; bases unmatched to any gene: 10.

This clonotype showed up just a few times. V and J are TRBV12-3 or TRBV12-4 and TRBJ2-1; a weak D match, TRBD2 (7 bases). The CDR3 covers 11 residues. Between the trimmed V and J ends, which lost 7 bases and 16 bases, there was a span of 17 bases. For the CDR3, the DNA is TGTGCCAGCAACACCTGGGCGGGGGCCTTCTTC. Protein: CASNTWAGAFF.

The gene calls are TRBV28 and TRBJ2-7; TRBD2 agrees at 12 bases. After removal of 4 bases from V and 5 bases from J, the junction contained 6 bases not matched to a gene. From germline, CDR1 is MDHEN and CDR2 SYDVKM. This CDR3 has 15 amino acids. The CDR3 region has the DNA TGTGCCAGCAGTTCCCAACTAGCGGGAGGTGACGAGCAGTACTTC. Protein product: CASSSQLAGGDEQYF.

A few counts support this clonotype. The chain links TRBV4-1 to TRBJ2-2; D gene uncertain. The CDR3 is made up of 16 amino acids. Trimming shortened V by 1 base and J by 6 bases, and 15 bases separated the two germline ends. Looked up from germline, CDR1 is MGHRA and CDR2 is YSYEKL. The CDR3 reads CASSQGGLGWSGELFF. For the CDR3, the DNA is TGCGCCAGCAGCCAAGGTGGCCTGGGGTGGTCCGGGGAGCTGTTTTTT.

This clonotype was seen a few times. This chain uses TRBV6-2 or TRBV6-3 with TRBJ2-7; 11 nucleotides align to TRBD2. Germline CDR1 reads MNHEY; CDR2 reads SVGEGT. This CDR3 has 15 residues. Trimming took 6 bases from V and 0 from J; bases not matched to a gene: 4. In DNA, the CDR3 is TGTGCCAGCAGACTAGCGGGGGTAAACTCCTACGAGCAGTACTTC. This codes for CASRLAGVNSYEQYF.

This clonotype was counted only a few times. V usage is TRBV5-1 and J usage is TRBJ2-1; D remains unclear. The CDR3 is 14 residues long. Deletions cut 3 bases from V and 10 bases from J, with 17 bases between. Germline CDR1 reads SGHRS; CDR2 reads YFSETQ. The CDR3 here is CASSWGFRMEEQFF. The CDR3, as DNA: TGCGCCAGCAGCTGGGGATTTAGGATGGAGGAGCAGTTCTTC.

The chain has TRBV21-1 and TRBJ2-5; the table's D call, TRBD1, was not checked against the DNA. TRBV21-1 is a known pseudogene. The CDR3 loop spans 17 amino acids. CDR3: CASSKVTGQKVQETQYF. CDR3 bases: TGTGCCAGCAGCAAAGTCACGGGACAGAAAGTCCAAGAGACCCAGTACTTC.

This sequence joins TRBV10-3 and TRBJ1-5; no clear D. Germline-derived CDR1 and CDR2 are ENHRY and SYGVKD. Trimming removed 0 bases from V and 0 bases from J, with 6 bases in between. The CDR3 spans 15 residues. The CDR3 region is CAISESGVSNQPQHF. The DNA of the CDR3 is TGTGCCATCAGTGAGTCGGGCGTTAGCAATCAGCCCCAGCATTTT.

V usage is TRBV25-1 and J usage is TRBJ2-7, with no clear D. With 3 bases removed from V and 6 bases from J, the gap between germline ends came to 9 bases. This CDR3 contains 12 residues. Germline CDR1 and CDR2: MGHDK and SYGVNS. CDR3 amino acids: CASSDYHSEQYF. CDR3 nucleotide sequence: TGTGCCAGCAGTGACTACCACTCCGAGCAGTACTTC.

The chain uses TRBV11-2 and TRBJ2-1; 15 bases fit TRBD2. After removal of 1 base from V and 6 bases from J, the junction contained 7 bases not matched to a gene. Germline loops: CDR1 SGHAT, CDR2 FQNNGV. This CDR3 is built from 18 residues. DNA of the CDR3: TGTGCCAGCAGCTTAGTGAGGACTAGCGGGAGGGCCGGCAATGAGCAGTTCTTC. It encodes CASSLVRTSGRAGNEQFF.

This clonotype turned up a few times. The V and J genes are TRBV10-3 and TRBJ2-3; D tentatively reads TRBD1 or TRBD2 (5 bases each). Trimming shortened V by 6 bases and J by 1 base, and 14 bases separated the two germline ends. The CDR3 has 15 residues. CDR1 is ENHRY and CDR2 is SYGVKD in the germline V gene. The CDR3 protein is CAIRLGTGGTDTQYF. In nucleotides, the CDR3 is TGTGCCATCAGGCTCGGGACGGGTGGCACAGATACGCAGTATTTT.

About this clonotype itself: One end of the junction fails to match germline, which may point to a read error. V and J are TRBV2 and TRBJ1-4; D not certain. This CDR3 is 15 amino acids long. The germline CDR1 and CDR2 sequences are SNHLY and FYNNEI. The CDR3 here is CASSEVGSPNEKLFF. The CDR3 DNA reads as TGTGCCAGCAGCGAAGTTGGCAGCCCTAATGAAAAACTGTTTTTT.

This clonotype was seen only a few times. The chain couples TRBV5-1 to TRBJ2-3; either TRBD1 or TRBD2 may supply D (5 bases each). Trimming removed 0 bases at V and 5 bases at J, with 10 bases between. This CDR3 spans 14 amino acids. Germline CDR1 and CDR2: SGHRS and YFSETQ. CDR3 in amino acids: CASSLDGARDTQYF. CDR3 DNA: TGCGCCAGCAGCTTGGACGGGGCACGAGATACGCAGTATTTT.

This clonotype was seen a few times. CDR3 loop: CATSRDLAGTDTQYF. The CDR3 nucleotides read TGTGCCACCAGCAGAGATCTAGCGGGGACAGATACGCAGTATTTT. The gene calls are TRBV15 and TRBJ2-3; TRBD2 matches 9 bases. CDR1 is LNHNV, CDR2 YYDKDF, per germline (reference sequence). Trimming took 0 bases from V and 3 from J; bases not matched to a gene: 1. CDR3 length: 15 amino acids.

The rearrangement uses TRBV6-1 and TRBJ2-5; D is ambiguous. The CDR3 loop spans 15 amino acids. The V gene lost 0 bases and the J gene lost 5 bases, with 13 bases spanning the gap. Per germline, CDR1 MNHNS and CDR2 SASEGT. CDR3 in DNA: TGTGCCAGCAGTGAAGCGCCTAGGCGGCAGGAGACCCAGTACTTC. Its translation is CASSEAPRRQETQYF.

This clonotype turned up a few times. This sequence joins TRBV7-9 and TRBJ2-5; D is unclear. V lost 3 bases, J lost 3 bases, and 14 bases lay in between. The CDR3 extends over 15 amino acids. Germline V CDR1 and CDR2: SEHNR, FQNEAQ (reference sequence). The chain's CDR3 is CASSLQSGSEETQYF. CDR3 coding DNA: TGTGCCAGCAGCTTGCAGTCTGGGTCCGAAGAGACCCAGTACTTC.

This clonotype has just a few counts. The rearrangement links TRBV28 to TRBJ1-5; 7 bases agree with TRBD1. The CDR3 covers 18 residues. The trim removed 6 bases at V and 0 bases at J, leaving 14 bases unmatched. Looked up from germline, CDR1 is MDHEN and CDR2 is SYDVKM. The CDR3 DNA reads as TGTGCCAGCAGCCTCTCATCCGACAGGGTGGTTAGCAATCAGCCCCAGCATTTT. Translation: CASSLSSDRVVSNQPQHF.

The chain employs TRBV5-1 and TRBJ2-3; D is undetermined. V lost 0 bases and J 1 base, leaving 9 bases between the germline ends. The CDR3 runs to 15 residues. Germline CDR1 reads SGHRS; CDR2 reads YFSETQ. Here the CDR3 DNA reads TGCGCCAGCAGCTTGGGACTGGGTGGCACAGATACGCAGTATTTT. Its translation: CASSLGLGGTDTQYF.

The genes are TRBV5-5 and TRBJ2-7; D gene ambiguous. The ends were cut back, 0 bases at V and 1 base at J, with 8 bases in the middle. This CDR3 has 14 amino acids. Germline lookup yields CDR1 SGHKS and CDR2 YYEKEE (reference sequence). The DNA for the CDR3 is TGTGCCAGCAGCTTGGGGCCGCGGTCCTACGAGCAGTACTTC. This gives the protein CASSLGPRSYEQYF.

V gene TRBV19 combines with J gene TRBJ2-4; weak D call: TRBD2 (5 bases). V was cut by 1 base and J by 0 bases, with 19 bases left in between. Germline V CDR1 and CDR2: LNHDA, SQIVND (reference sequence). The CDR3 length is 19 residues. The CDR3 nucleotides are TGTGCCAGTAGTATAGGAGGGTCCCGAAATTTATTAGCCAAAAACATTCAGTACTTC. It translates to CASSIGGSRNLLAKNIQYF.

This clonotype was seen a few times. This chain joins TRBV4-2 and TRBJ2-1; D might be TRBD1 (5 bases). CDR3 size: 17 residues. The V gene lost 4 bases and the J gene lost 1 base, with 17 bases spanning the gap. Germline V gives CDR1 LGHNA, CDR2 YNFKEQ. CDR3 sequence reads: CASSPGIVGRSYNEQFF. CDR3 bases: TGTGCCAGCAGCCCAGGGATCGTGGGTCGATCCTACAATGAGCAGTTCTTC.

In its sample, this clonotype was seen once. The genes are TRBV2 and TRBJ2-1; tentatively, D is TRBD2 (6 bases). Germline V gene sequence: CDR1 SNHLY, CDR2 FYNNEI. The CDR3 is made up of 12 amino acids. V lost 6 bases and J lost 15, with 18 bases in between. The DNA for the CDR3 is TGTGCCAGCAGACCCGCGGGACCGCCCCCGTTCTTC. Protein: CASRPAGPPPFF.

This clonotype was seen only a few times. The gene calls are TRBV3-1 and TRBJ1-2; D is uncertain. This CDR3 region has 13 residues. V lost 2 bases and J 6 bases, leaving 10 bases between the germline ends. CDR1 and CDR2 (germline): LGHDT, YNNKEL (reference sequence). The CDR3 sequence: CASSQRAMDGYTF. DNA for the CDR3: TGTGCCAGCAGCCAAAGGGCCATGGATGGCTACACCTTC.

In this sample, this clonotype turned up a few times. The chain employs TRBV9 and TRBJ2-2; the match to TRBD2 covers 8 bases. The CDR3 loop spans 16 amino acids. From germline, CDR1 is SGDLS and CDR2 YYNGEE. The ends lost 0 bases at V and 6 bases at J; junction bases unmatched: 7. CDR3 loop: CASSVAKREIPGELFF. CDR3 nucleotides: TGTGCCAGCAGCGTAGCAAAGCGGGAGATACCCGGGGAGCTGTTTTTT.

This clonotype was seen more than once but under ten times. V usage is TRBV4-1 and J usage is TRBJ2-3; D is perhaps TRBD2 (5 bases). This CDR3 is built from 14 residues. V dropped 4 bases and J dropped 0 bases, with 8 bases sitting between them. Germline V gene data show CDR1 as MGHRA and CDR2 as YSYEKL. The CDR3 nucleotides read TGCGCCAGCAGCCGGGGAGATAGCACAGATACGCAGTATTTT. This encodes CASSRGDSTDTQYF.

In this sample, this clonotype turned up many times. V is TRBV20-1 and J is TRBJ2-7; 7 nucleotides match TRBD2. V trimming: 5 bases; J trimming: 2 bases; junction bases outside the gene matches: 6. CDR1 DFQATT and CDR2 SNEGSKA come from the germline V gene (reference sequence). The CDR3 sequence is 13 residues long. The CDR3 reads CSAVLTSTYEQYV. Here the CDR3 DNA reads TGCAGTGCTGTCCTGACTAGCACCTACGAGCAGTACGTC.